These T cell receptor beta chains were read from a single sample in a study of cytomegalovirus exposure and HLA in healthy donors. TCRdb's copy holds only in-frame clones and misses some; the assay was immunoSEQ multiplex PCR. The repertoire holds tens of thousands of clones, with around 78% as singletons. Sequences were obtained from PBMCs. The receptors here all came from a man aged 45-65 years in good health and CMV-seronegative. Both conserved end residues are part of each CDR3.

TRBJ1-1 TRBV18 CASSPPSVNTEAFF
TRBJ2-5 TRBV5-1 CASSLLRETQYF
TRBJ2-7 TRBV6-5 CASSYTGGTSEQYF
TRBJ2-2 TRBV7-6 CASRTRQGPGELFF
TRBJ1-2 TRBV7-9 CASSLDRSNYGYTF
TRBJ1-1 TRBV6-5 CASSYGRFTEAFF
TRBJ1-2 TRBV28 CASSLRDSRYGYTF
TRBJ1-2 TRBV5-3 CARSESDGYTF
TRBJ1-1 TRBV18 CASSPLGLGTEAFF
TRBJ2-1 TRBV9 CASSVVMASYNEQFF
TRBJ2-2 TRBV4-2 CASSQGVREVIGELFF
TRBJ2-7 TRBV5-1 CASSLGQGMGEQYF
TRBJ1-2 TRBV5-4 CASSLTGAGYGYTF
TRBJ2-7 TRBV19 CASSTGTGIKNGEQYF
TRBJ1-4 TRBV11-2 CASSLTVNEKLFF
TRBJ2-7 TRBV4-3 CASSQEEGAYEQYF
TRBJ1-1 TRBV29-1 CSVAVNTEAFF
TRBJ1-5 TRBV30 CAWTGGRSNQPQHF
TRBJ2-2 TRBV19 CASSREVANTGELFF
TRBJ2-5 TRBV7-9 CASSSRSAGTQETQYF